The rows below give T cell receptor beta chains drawn from one sample of a study of PD-L1 blockade in urothelial cancer. The protocol was immunoSEQ multiplex PCR, while the TCRdb copy is restricted to in-frame clones and leaves out a portion. Of about 33,000 clones in the sample, 84% were seen once. Sequenced here: PBMCs, sampled around atezolizumab (anti-PD-L1) treatment. These receptors were taken from a man in his sixties with urothelial cancer. Both conserved end residues are part of each CDR3. D genes are given only for firm matches.

V gene: TRBV11-2; D gene: NA; J gene: TRBJ2-7; CDR3 DNA: TGTGCCAGCAGCTTATCCGGGACAACATCCTACGAGCAGTACTTC; CDR3 protein: CASSLSGTTSYEQYF
V gene: TRBV2; D gene: TRBD1; J gene: TRBJ1-1; CDR3 DNA: TGTGCCAGCAGTGGGCAGGGGGTTGGGACTGAAGCTTTCTTT; CDR3 protein: CASSGQGVGTEAFF
V gene: TRBV5-6; D gene: NA; J gene: TRBJ2-7; CDR3 DNA: TGTGCCAGCAGTCCCCCGGCGGGGTCCCCGTCCTACGAGCAGTACTTC; CDR3 protein: CASSPPAGSPSYEQYF
V gene: TRBV19; D gene: TRBD2; J gene: TRBJ2-1; CDR3 DNA: TGTGCCAGTAGTTCGCCGGGACTATCAAACTACAATGAGCAGTTCTTC; CDR3 protein: CASSSPGLSNYNEQFF
V gene: TRBV4-1; D gene: NA; J gene: TRBJ2-5; CDR3 DNA: TGCGCCAGCAGCCATATACAAGAGACCCAGTACTTC; CDR3 protein: CASSHIQETQYF
V gene: TRBV7-2; D gene: TRBD1; J gene: TRBJ2-1; CDR3 DNA: TGTGCCAGCAGCTCACATTATGCGGGACAGGCGTACAATGAGCAGTTCTTC; CDR3 protein: CASSSHYAGQAYNEQFF
V gene: TRBV6-4; D gene: TRBD2; J gene: TRBJ2-3; CDR3 DNA: TGTGCCACCGCCCCTAGCGGGAGAGGGGGAGATACGCAGTATTTT; CDR3 protein: CATAPSGRGGDTQYF
V gene: TRBV5-1; D gene: TRBD2; J gene: TRBJ2-3; CDR3 DNA: TGCGCCAGCAGCTTGGGGGCCTCGGGAGCGGGGGGCACAGATACGCAGTATTTT; CDR3 protein: CASSLGASGAGGTDTQYF
V gene: TRBV6-5; D gene: NA; J gene: TRBJ1-4; CDR3 DNA: TGTGCCAGCAGTTACTCGGGGTCGGGAGTAGGTGAAAAACTGTTTTTT; CDR3 protein: CASSYSGSGVGEKLFF
V gene: TRBV2; D gene: NA; J gene: TRBJ2-3; CDR3 DNA: TGTGCCAGCATCGAAGGGGGGGCCCGGGGGCTCACAGATACGCAGTATTTT; CDR3 protein: CASIEGGARGLTDTQYF
V gene: TRBV28; D gene: NA; J gene: TRBJ1-1; CDR3 DNA: TGTGCCAGCAGTTCCCCGGGGGGAGGAGCTTTCTTT; CDR3 protein: CASSSPGGGAFF
V gene: TRBV7-2; D gene: NA; J gene: TRBJ2-1; CDR3 DNA: TGTGCCAGCAGCTTAAGGGGGGGCGGTTACAATGAGCAGTTCTTC; CDR3 protein: CASSLRGGGYNEQFF
V gene: TRBV29-1; D gene: TRBD1; J gene: TRBJ1-4; CDR3 DNA: TGCAGCGTTGAACAGGGGGCTACAGGCTCTCGGGGTGAAAAACTGTTTTTT; CDR3 protein: CSVEQGATGSRGEKLFF
V gene: TRBV11-3; D gene: NA; J gene: TRBJ2-2; CDR3 DNA: TGTGCCAGCAGCCAAGGGGGGGTTTTCACCGGGGAGCTGTTTTTT; CDR3 protein: CASSQGGVFTGELFF
V gene: TRBV28; D gene: NA; J gene: TRBJ1-1; CDR3 DNA: TGTGCCAGCAGTGCCCCGGGGGGGGGAGAGAGCACTGAAGCTTTCTTT; CDR3 protein: CASSAPGGGESTEAFF
V gene: TRBV7-9; D gene: TRBD2; J gene: TRBJ2-1; CDR3 DNA: TGTGCCAGCAGCTTAAAAGCGGGAGACCCCAATGAGCAGTTCTTC; CDR3 protein: CASSLKAGDPNEQFF
V gene: TRBV29-1; D gene: TRBD1; J gene: TRBJ2-2; CDR3 DNA: TGCAGCGTTGTGGGACAGGGTATGGTCACCGGGGAGCTGTTTTTT; CDR3 protein: CSVVGQGMVTGELFF
V gene: TRBV5-1; D gene: TRBD1; J gene: TRBJ2-1; CDR3 DNA: TGCGCCAGCAGCTTGGGGGGACAGGGGGGCTTTGAGCAGTTCTTC; CDR3 protein: CASSLGGQGGFEQFF
V gene: TRBV2; D gene: TRBD2; J gene: TRBJ2-5; CDR3 DNA: TGTGCCAGCAGCCCCGGGACTAGGGAGTACTTC; CDR3 protein: CASSPGTREYF
V gene: TRBV4-1; D gene: TRBD2; J gene: TRBJ2-3; CDR3 DNA: TGCGCCAGCAGCCAGACCGCTAGCGGGAGAACAGATACGCAGTATTTT; CDR3 protein: CASSQTASGRTDTQYF